These 14 T cell receptor beta chains were all obtained from the same sample, sequenced in a study of shared clonotypes between healthy human individuals. Profiling relied on immunoSEQ multiplex PCR, and the TCRdb table lists in-frame clones only, not all of them. This sample has 640,000 or so clones, with around 72% found just once. The sequencing sample was made of memory CD4+ T cells sorted from blood. Subset meaning: CD45RA-negative fraction. These receptors came from a woman in her 30s in good health.

The chain recombines TRBV15 with TRBJ2-5; D call uncertain. The germline V gene has CDR1 LNHNV and CDR2 YYDKDF (reference sequence). The V and J ends lost 0 bases and 2 bases respectively, with 10 bases between them. The CDR3 runs 15 residues. CDR3 in amino acids: CATSRDIGYQETQYF. CDR3 coding DNA: TGTGCCACCAGCAGAGATATCGGCTATCAAGAGACCCAGTACTTC.

The J gene is TRBJ1-5, the V gene TRBV19; the match to TRBD1 covers 7 bases. The junction had 6 bases not matched to a gene; V was cut back by 5 bases and J by 5 bases. This CDR3 is built from 14 residues. The germline V gene has CDR1 LNHDA and CDR2 SQIVND (reference sequence). The CDR3: CASSPRGGDQPQHF. CDR3 bases: TGTGCCAGTAGTCCCAGGGGGGGAGATCAGCCCCAGCATTTT.

This rearrangement joins TRBV5-1 to TRBJ2-7; 9 bases line up with TRBD2. V lost 4 bases, J lost 4 bases, and 12 bases stayed unmatched. Germline assignment: CDR1 SGHRS and CDR2 YFSETQ. The CDR3 totals 16 residues. The CDR3 loop reads CASSQGTSGGSYEQYF. For the CDR3, the DNA is TGCGCCAGCAGCCAGGGAACGAGCGGGGGGAGTTACGAGCAGTACTTC.

This clone came up once. The chain employs TRBV10-3 and TRBJ2-7, with D tentatively TRBD1 or TRBD2 (5 bases each). The CDR3 consists of 14 residues. Germline lookup yields CDR1 ENHRY and CDR2 SYGVKD. V dropped 4 bases and J dropped 6 bases, with 16 bases sitting between them. The CDR3 region is CAISGRGQSAEQYF. CDR3 in DNA: TGTGCCATCAGTGGACGGGGCCAATCTGCCGAGCAGTACTTC.

Turning to this clone: This sample also contains other DNA sequences that code for the same CDR3. V gene TRBV5-1 combines with J gene TRBJ1-1, with 10 bases fitting TRBD1. The V gene end was trimmed by 0 bases and the J gene end by 4 bases; junction bases not matched to a gene: 0. CDR1 is SGHRS and CDR2 is YFSETQ in the germline V gene. The CDR3 is 14 residues long. This chain's CDR3 is CASSLGTGGTEAFF. The CDR3 DNA follows: TGCGCCAGCAGCTTGGGGACAGGGGGCACTGAAGCTTTCTTT.

The chain combines TRBV28 with TRBJ2-5, with a possible D match to TRBD2 (6 bases). The ends were cut back, 6 bases at V and 1 base at J, with 15 bases in the middle. This CDR3 comprises 15 residues. Looked up from germline, CDR1 is MDHEN and CDR2 is SYDVKM. DNA of the CDR3: TGTGCCAGCAGACCAGTCGCGGGGAGCCAAGAGACCCAGTACTTC. This gives the protein CASRPVAGSQETQYF.

V and J are TRBV7-2 and TRBJ1-2; no definite D call. CDR1 and CDR2 from the germline V gene are SGHTA and FQGNSA. Trimming removed 4 bases at V and 8 bases at J, with 11 bases between. The CDR3 length is 12 residues. The CDR3: CASSSYLGGYTF. The CDR3 nucleotides read TGTGCCAGCAGCTCGTATCTGGGGGGCTACACCTTC.

V is TRBV19 and J is TRBJ2-5; perhaps TRBD2 as D (5 bases). Germline V gene data show CDR1 as LNHDA and CDR2 as SQIVND (reference sequence). The germline V and J ends were trimmed by 5 bases and 4 bases, with 14 bases remaining between them. The CDR3 has 14 amino acids. Here the CDR3 reads CASSPRGSVETQYF. CDR3 nucleotide sequence: TGTGCCAGTAGTCCCCGCGGTAGCGTAGAGACCCAGTACTTC.

This clone was seen a few times. The J gene is TRBJ2-1, the V gene TRBV13, with 9 nucleotides matching TRBD2. This CDR3 region has 17 residues. V lost 0 bases and J lost 3; bases outside the gene matches: 6. CDR1 and CDR2 from the germline V gene are PRHDT and FYEKMQ (reference sequence). The CDR3 loop reads CASSLGVAGANYNEQFF. The CDR3 coding sequence is TGTGCCAGCAGCTTAGGCGTAGCGGGAGCAAACTACAATGAGCAGTTCTTC.

V usage is TRBV4-1 and J usage is TRBJ2-5; 7 nucleotides agree with TRBD1. The ends lost 1 base at V and 0 bases at J; junction bases unmatched: 2. Looked up from germline, CDR1 is MGHRA and CDR2 is YSYEKL. This CDR3 is 15 amino acids long. The DNA of the CDR3 is TGCGCCAGCAGCCAAGGACAGGGAGACCAAGAGACCCAGTACTTC. This translates into CASSQGQGDQETQYF.

This clone was observed a few times. This chain joins TRBV27 and TRBJ2-3, with D uncertain. Germline V CDR1 and CDR2: MNHEY, SMNVEV (reference sequence). The CDR3 length is 9 residues. V lost 8 bases and J 8 bases, leaving 5 bases between the germline ends. In DNA form, the CDR3 reads TGTGCCAGCCCAGGTACGCAGTATTTT. It encodes CASPGTQYF.

CDR3 protein: CASSSGTSGMWSDTQYF. DNA for the CDR3: TGTGCCAGCAGCTCAGGGACTAGCGGGATGTGGTCAGATACGCAGTATTTT. The chain links TRBV5-4 to TRBJ2-3, with 13 bases aligning to TRBD2. In germline, CDR1 is SGHNT, CDR2 YYREEE (reference sequence). J was trimmed by 4 bases and V by 3 bases; bases with no gene match: 8. The CDR3 is 17 amino acids.

This clone was detected only a few times. This sequence joins TRBV7-7 and TRBJ1-5, with unresolved D. Germline loops: CDR1 SSHAT, CDR2 FNYEAQ (reference sequence). The V end was cut by 5 bases, the J end by 3 bases, with 14 bases between. The CDR3 loop spans 15 amino acids. The CDR3 sequence: CASSPPEPTNQPQHF. CDR3 sequence (DNA): TGTGCCAGCAGCCCCCCCGAGCCCACCAATCAGCCCCAGCATTTT.

J is TRBJ1-1 and V is TRBV29-1; D uncertain. The V end was cut by 2 bases, the J end by 3 bases, with 10 bases between. CDR1 is SQVTM, CDR2 ANQGSEA, per germline. There are 13 residues in the CDR3. The CDR3 spells CSVESVRDTEAFF. The CDR3 DNA sequence: TGCAGCGTTGAAAGTGTCCGGGACACTGAAGCTTTCTTT.